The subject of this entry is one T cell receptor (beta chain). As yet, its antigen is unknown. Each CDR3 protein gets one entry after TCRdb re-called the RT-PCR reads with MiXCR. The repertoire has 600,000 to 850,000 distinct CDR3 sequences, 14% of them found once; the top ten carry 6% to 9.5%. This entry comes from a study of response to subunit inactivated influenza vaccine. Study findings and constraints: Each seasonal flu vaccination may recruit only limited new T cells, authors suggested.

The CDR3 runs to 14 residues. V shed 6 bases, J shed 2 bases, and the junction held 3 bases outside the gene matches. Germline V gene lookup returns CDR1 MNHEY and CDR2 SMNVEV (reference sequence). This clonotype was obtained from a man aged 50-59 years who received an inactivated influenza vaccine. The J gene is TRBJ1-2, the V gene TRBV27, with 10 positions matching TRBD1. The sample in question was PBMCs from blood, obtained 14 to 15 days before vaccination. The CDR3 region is CASSRDRGNYGYTF. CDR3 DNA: TGTGCCAGCAGCAGGGACAGGGGAAACTATGGCTACACCTTC.